This T cell receptor beta chain is from a study of CD8 T cells in ankylosing spondylitis. Study-wide findings and caveats: Significant enrichment of disease-linked clones was reportedly seen in matched ankylosing spondylitis synovial fluid. Disease-linked clones were found to be CD8+ and relatively rare in peripheral blood. Previously reported in reactive arthritis synovial fluid and blood were some of the motif variants. Ankylosing spondylitis blood appeared to carry a characteristic TCR beta motif of 7 or 8 highly homologous variants.

Trimming pared 5 bases from V and 0 bases from J, leaving 11 bases between. Germline values: CDR1 SQVTM, CDR2 ANQGSEA. CDR3 length: 14 amino acids. This clonotype was counted ten times or more. Antigen: not known. The authors made TCR beta libraries by quantitative 5'-RACE with molecular barcodes. Each CDR3 protein gets one entry after TCRdb re-called the 5' RACE reads with MiXCR. The sample holds 350,000 to 550,000 distinct CDR3 sequences, 25% to 30% seen once. The chain combines TRBV29-1 with TRBJ1-3, with unresolved D. The sequenced sample was blood, either unsorted or a sorted T cell fraction (not recorded which). This receptor was obtained from a male donor with ankylosing spondylitis. The CDR3 protein is CSVIITNSGNTIYF. CDR3 DNA: TGCAGCGTTATTATAACCAACTCTGGAAACACCATATATTTT.